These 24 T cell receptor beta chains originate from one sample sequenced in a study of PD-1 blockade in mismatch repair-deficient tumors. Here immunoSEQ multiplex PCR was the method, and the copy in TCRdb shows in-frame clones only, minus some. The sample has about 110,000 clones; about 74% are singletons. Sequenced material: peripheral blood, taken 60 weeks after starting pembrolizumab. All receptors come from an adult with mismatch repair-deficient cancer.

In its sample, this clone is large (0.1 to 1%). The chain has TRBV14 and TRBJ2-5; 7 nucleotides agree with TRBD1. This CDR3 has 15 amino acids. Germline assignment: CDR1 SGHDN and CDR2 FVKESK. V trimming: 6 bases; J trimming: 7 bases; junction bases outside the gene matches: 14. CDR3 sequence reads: CASSPATGRKGTQYF. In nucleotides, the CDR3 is TGTGCCAGCAGTCCCGCGACAGGGCGAAAAGGGACCCAGTACTTC.

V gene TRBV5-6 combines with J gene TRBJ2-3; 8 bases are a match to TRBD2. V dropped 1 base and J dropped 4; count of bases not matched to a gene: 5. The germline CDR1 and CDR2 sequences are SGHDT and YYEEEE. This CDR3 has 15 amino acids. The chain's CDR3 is CASSLFPTSADTQYF. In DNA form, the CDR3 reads TGTGCCAGCAGCTTGTTTCCGACTAGCGCAGATACGCAGTATTTT.

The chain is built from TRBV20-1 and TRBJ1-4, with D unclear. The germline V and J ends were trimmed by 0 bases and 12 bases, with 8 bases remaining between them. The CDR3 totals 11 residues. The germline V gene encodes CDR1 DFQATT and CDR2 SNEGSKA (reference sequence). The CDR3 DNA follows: TGCAGTGCTAGAGATTTAAAAGAACTGTTTTTT. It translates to CSARDLKELFF.

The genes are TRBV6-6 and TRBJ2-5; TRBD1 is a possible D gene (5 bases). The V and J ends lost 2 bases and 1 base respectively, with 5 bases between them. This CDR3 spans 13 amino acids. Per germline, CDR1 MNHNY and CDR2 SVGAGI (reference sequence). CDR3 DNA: TGTGCCAGCAGTTACGACAGCCAAGAGACCCAGTACTTC. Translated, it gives CASSYDSQETQYF.

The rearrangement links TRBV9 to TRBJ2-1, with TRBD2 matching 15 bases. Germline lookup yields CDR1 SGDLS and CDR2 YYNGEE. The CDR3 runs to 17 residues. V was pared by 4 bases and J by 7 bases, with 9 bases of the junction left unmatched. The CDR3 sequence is CASSLDMGLAGGNEQFF. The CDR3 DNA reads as TGTGCCAGCAGCCTAGATATGGGACTAGCGGGAGGTAATGAGCAGTTCTTC.

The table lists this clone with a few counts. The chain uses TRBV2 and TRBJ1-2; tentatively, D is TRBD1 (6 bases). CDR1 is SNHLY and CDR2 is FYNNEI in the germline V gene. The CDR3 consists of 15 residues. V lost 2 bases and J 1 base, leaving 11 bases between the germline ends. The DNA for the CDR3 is TGTGCCAGCAGTGAAATACAGGGTGTTAACTATGGCTACACCTTC. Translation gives CASSEIQGVNYGYTF. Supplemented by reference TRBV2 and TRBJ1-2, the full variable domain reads EPEVTQTPSHQVTQMGQEVILRCVPISNHLYFYWYRQILGQKVEFLVSFYNNEISEKSEIFDDQFSVERPDGSNFTLKIRSTKLEDSAMYFCASSEIQGVNYGYTFGSGTRLTVV.

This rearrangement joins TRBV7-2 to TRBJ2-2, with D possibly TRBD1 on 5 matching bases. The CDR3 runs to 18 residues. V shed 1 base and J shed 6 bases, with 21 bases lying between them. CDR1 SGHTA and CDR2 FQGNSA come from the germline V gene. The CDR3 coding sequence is TGTGCCAGCAGCTTAGTATCCCGACAGCGAAACCCCTCCGGGGAGCTGTTTTTT. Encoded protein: CASSLVSRQRNPSGELFF. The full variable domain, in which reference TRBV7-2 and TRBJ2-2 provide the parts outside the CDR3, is GAGVSQSPSNKVTEKGKDVELRCDPISGHTALYWYRQSLGQGLEFLIYFQGNSAPDKSGLPSDRFSAERTGGSVSTLTIQRTQQEDSAVYLCASSLVSRQRNPSGELFFGEGSRLTVL.

The CDR3 bases are TGTGCCAGCAGCTTAGGCGCCGGGGGGGAGTACAATGAGCAGTTCTTC. Translating it yields CASSLGAGGEYNEQFF. The V and J genes are TRBV11-2 and TRBJ2-1; 8 bases map to TRBD2. J was trimmed by 4 bases and V by 1 base; bases with no gene match: 6. The CDR3 runs to 16 residues. Germline assignment: CDR1 SGHAT and CDR2 FQNNGV.

The CDR3 loop reads CASSIVQGPSYGYTF. DNA for the CDR3: TGTGCCAGTAGTATAGTACAGGGGCCCTCCTATGGCTACACCTTC. The rearrangement joins TRBV19 to TRBJ1-2; TRBD1 matches at 7 bases. This CDR3 has 15 amino acids. The V and J ends lost 1 base and 4 bases, in that order; junction bases with no gene match: 6. Per germline, CDR1 LNHDA and CDR2 SQIVND (reference sequence).

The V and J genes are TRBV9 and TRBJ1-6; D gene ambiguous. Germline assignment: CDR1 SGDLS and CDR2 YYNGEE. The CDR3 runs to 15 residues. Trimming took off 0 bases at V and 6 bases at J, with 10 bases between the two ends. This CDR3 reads CASSVAGPSNSPLHF. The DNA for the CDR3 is TGTGCCAGCAGCGTAGCGGGCCCCTCTAATTCACCCCTCCACTTT.

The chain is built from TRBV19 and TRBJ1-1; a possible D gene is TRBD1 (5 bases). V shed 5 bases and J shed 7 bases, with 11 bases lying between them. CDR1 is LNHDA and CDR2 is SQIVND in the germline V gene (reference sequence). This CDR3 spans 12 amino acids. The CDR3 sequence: CASSLGGDEAFF. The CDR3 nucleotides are TGTGCCAGTAGTCTCGGGGGGGATGAAGCTTTCTTT.

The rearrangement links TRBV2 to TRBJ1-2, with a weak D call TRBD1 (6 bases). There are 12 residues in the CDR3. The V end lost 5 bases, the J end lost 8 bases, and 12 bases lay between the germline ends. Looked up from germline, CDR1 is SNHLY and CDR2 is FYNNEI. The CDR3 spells CASSNDRIGYTF. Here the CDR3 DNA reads TGTGCCAGCAGTAACGACAGGATCGGCTACACCTTC.

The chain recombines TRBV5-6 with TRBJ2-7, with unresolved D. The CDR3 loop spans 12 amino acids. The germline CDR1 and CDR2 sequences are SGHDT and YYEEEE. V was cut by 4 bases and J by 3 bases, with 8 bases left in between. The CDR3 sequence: CASSLTRYEQYF. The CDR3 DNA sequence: TGTGCCAGCAGCCTAACACGCTACGAGCAGTACTTC.

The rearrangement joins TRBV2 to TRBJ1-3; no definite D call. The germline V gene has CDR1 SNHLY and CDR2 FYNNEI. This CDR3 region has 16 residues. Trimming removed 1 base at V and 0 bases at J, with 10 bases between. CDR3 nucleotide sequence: TGTGCCAGCAGTGAAGTCGGGTTGGGCTCTGGAAACACCATATATTTT. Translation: CASSEVGLGSGNTIYF.

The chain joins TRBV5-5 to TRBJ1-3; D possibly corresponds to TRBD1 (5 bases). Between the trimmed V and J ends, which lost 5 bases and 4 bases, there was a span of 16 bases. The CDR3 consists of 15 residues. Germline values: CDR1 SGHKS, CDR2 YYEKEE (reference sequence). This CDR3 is CASRPGTTSGNTIYF. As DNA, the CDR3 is TGTGCCAGCAGACCCGGGACTACTTCAGGAAACACCATATATTTT.

The CDR3 sequence is CASSPERGVYNEQFF. DNA of the CDR3: TGTGCCAGCAGCCCTGAGCGCGGGGTTTACAATGAGCAGTTCTTC. The chain joins TRBV7-6 to TRBJ2-1, with TRBD2 as a possible D gene (6 bases). CDR1 is SGHVS and CDR2 is FNYEAQ in the germline V gene. Trimming left V 5 bases short and J 4 bases short, with 15 bases between. This CDR3 comprises 15 residues.

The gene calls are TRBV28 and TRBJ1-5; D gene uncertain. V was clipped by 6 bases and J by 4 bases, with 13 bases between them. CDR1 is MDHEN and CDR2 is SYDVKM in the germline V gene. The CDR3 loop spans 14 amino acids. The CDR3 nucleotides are TGTGCCAGCAGGCCCGCGGGGATAAATCAGCCCCAGCATTTT. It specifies CASRPAGINQPQHF.

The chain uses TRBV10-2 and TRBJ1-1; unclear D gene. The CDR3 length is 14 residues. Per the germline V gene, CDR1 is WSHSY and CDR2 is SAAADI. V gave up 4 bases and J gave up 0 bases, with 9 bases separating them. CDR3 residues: CASSVESMNTEAFF. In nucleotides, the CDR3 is TGCGCCAGCAGTGTGGAAAGCATGAACACTGAAGCTTTCTTT.

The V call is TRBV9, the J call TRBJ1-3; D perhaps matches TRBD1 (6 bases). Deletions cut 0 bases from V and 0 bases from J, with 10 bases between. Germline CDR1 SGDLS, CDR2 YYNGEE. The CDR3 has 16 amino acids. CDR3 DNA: TGTGCCAGCAGCGTAGCTCGAGGGGGCTCTGGAAACACCATATATTTT. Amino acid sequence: CASSVARGGSGNTIYF.

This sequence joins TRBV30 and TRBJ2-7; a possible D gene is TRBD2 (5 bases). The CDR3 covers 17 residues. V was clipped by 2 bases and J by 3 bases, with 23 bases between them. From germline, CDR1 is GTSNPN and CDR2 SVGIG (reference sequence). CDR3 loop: CAWSKARSTLSGYEQYF. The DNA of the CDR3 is TGTGCCTGGAGTAAGGCTAGATCCACCCTAAGCGGCTACGAGCAGTACTTC.

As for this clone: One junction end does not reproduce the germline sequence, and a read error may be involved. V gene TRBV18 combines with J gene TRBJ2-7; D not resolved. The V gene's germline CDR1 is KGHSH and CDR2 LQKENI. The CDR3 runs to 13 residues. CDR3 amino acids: CASSTPYSYEQYF. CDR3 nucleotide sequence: TGTGCCAGCTCAACACCTTACTCTTACGAGCAGTACTTC.

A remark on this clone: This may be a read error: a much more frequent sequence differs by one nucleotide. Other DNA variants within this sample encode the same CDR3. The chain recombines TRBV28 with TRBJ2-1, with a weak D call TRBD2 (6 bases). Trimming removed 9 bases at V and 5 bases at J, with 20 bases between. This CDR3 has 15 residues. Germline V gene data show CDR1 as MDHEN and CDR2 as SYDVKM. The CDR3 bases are TGTGCCAGTAGCGGAGCGGGCAGGGCAAACAATGAGCAGTTCTTC. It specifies CASSGAGRANNEQFF. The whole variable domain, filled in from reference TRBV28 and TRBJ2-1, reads DVKVTQSSRYLVKRTGEKVFLECVQDMDHENMFWYRQDPGLGLRLIYFSYDVKMKEKGDIPEGYSVSREKKERFSLILESASTNQTSMYLCASSGAGRANNEQFFGPGTRLTVL.

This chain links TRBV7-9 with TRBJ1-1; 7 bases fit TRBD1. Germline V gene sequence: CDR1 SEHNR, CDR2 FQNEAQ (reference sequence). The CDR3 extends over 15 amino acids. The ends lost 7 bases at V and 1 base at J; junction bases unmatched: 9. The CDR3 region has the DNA TGTGCCAGCACCCAAGGGGACAGTCCGAACACTGAAGCTTTCTTT. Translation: CASTQGDSPNTEAFF.

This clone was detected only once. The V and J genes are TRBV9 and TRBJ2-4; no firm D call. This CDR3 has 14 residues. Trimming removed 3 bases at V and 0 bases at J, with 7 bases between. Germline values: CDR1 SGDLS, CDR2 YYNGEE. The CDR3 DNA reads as TGTGCCAGCAGCGGGGCAATAGCCAAAAACATTCAGTACTTC. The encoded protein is CASSGAIAKNIQYF.